The sequence of this T cell receptor (beta chain) was determined in a study of Ad26.COV2.S vaccination and SARS-CoV-2 variants. The CDR3 sequence is 14 residues long. Looked up from germline, CDR1 is ENHRY and CDR2 is SYGVKD. With 4 bases removed from V and 0 bases from J, the gap between germline ends came to 10 bases. Measured with immunoSEQ multiplex PCR; TCRdb has only the in-frame clones, and not every one. The sample shows 180,000 or so clones, approximately 88% of them seen only once. The V gene is TRBV10-3, the J gene TRBJ2-7, with D perhaps matching TRBD2 (5 bases). This sample comprised peripheral blood, obtained after recovery from COVID-19. The clonotype was recovered from a human donor who had recovered from COVID-19. The CDR3 reads CAISGGLGSYEQYF. CDR3 in DNA: TGTGCCATCAGTGGAGGGCTAGGCTCCTACGAGCAGTACTTC.